The clone carrying this TCR beta chain was seen more than once but under ten times. From germline, CDR1 is SGHTA and CDR2 FQGNSA. V gave up 6 bases and J gave up 11 bases; unmatched junction bases: 15. The CDR3 runs 15 residues. Authors' processing steps: Estimation of nucleated cell counts was performed using reference gene primer amplification. Sequenced by immunoSEQ multiplex PCR; TCRdb stores in-frame clones only, minus some. That table gives V, J and clone size, and the DNA gave D and trimming. The sample includes fewer than 200,000 clones, about 72% of them seen just once. This sample stems from a study of blood T cell repertoires in COVID-19. About the study: There were acute and convalescent COVID-19 samples, and they came from the United States, Italy and Spain.

Cohort assignment relied on participant-reported clinical history. The sequence was collected from a woman between 50 and 59 years old who had recovered from COVID-19. The rearrangement links TRBV7-2 to TRBJ1-4; 7 bases fit TRBD1. The source material was PBMCs or T cells enriched from blood (not recorded which). The CDR3 DNA is TGTGCCAGCAGTTCGATTCCGGGACAGTCACTTAAACTGTTTTTT. It encodes CASSSIPGQSLKLFF. Filled out from reference TRBV7-2 and TRBJ1-4, the complete variable domain reads GAGVSQSPSNKVTEKGKDVELRCDPISGHTALYWYRQSLGQGLEFLIYFQGNSAPDKSGLPSDRFSAERTGGSVSTLTIQRTQQEDSAVYLCASSSIPGQSLKLFFGSGTQLSVL.